These 4 T cell receptor beta chains originate from one sample sequenced in a study of blood T cells in healthy people across ages. It was with a sample-barcoded 5' primer and a J-beta primer mix that a second PCR of about 7 to 12 cycles was run. TCRdb re-analysed the 5' RACE reads in MiXCR, keeping a single row per CDR3 protein. Here the sample spans about 800,000 distinct CDR3 sequences, about 46% being singletons. What was sequenced was blood. These receptors were obtained from a man aged 80 or over in good health.

The genes are TRBV7-9 and TRBJ1-2, with D maybe TRBD1 (6 bases). Germline CDR1 is SEHNR and CDR2 is FQNEAQ (reference sequence). The CDR3 has 15 amino acids. V was cut by 0 bases and J by 3 bases, with 11 bases left in between. CDR3 sequence reads: CASSLAMGADYGYTF. As DNA, the CDR3 is TGTGCCAGCAGCTTAGCAATGGGGGCTGACTATGGCTACACCTTC.

The chain couples TRBV7-3 to TRBJ2-7; 10 bases are shared with TRBD2. Germline lookup yields CDR1 SGHTA and CDR2 FQGTGA. V shed 5 bases and J 5 bases; nucleotides not matched to a gene: 9. The CDR3 is made up of 15 amino acids. In nucleotides, the CDR3 is TGTGCCAGCAGCCCATCTAGCGGGAGTTTCAACGAGCAGTACTTC. This translates into CASSPSSGSFNEQYF.

Only a few counts were recorded for this clonotype. The chain has TRBV29-1 and TRBJ2-4, with no clear D. The CDR3 sequence is 17 residues long. Germline CDR1 and CDR2: SQVTM and ANQGSEA. V lost 4 bases, J lost 0 bases, and 19 bases lay in between. The CDR3 DNA follows: TGCAGCGTTGGGGGATTCAGTGACGATCTAGCCAAAAACATTCAGTACTTC. Its translation: CSVGGFSDDLAKNIQYF.

This clonotype was seen repeatedly, ten times or more. The chain has TRBV9 and TRBJ2-5, with TRBD2 matching 8 bases. CDR1 is SGDLS and CDR2 is YYNGEE in the germline V gene. The CDR3 has 14 residues. The V segment lost 2 bases and the J segment 5 bases; nucleotides outside the gene matches: 5. The CDR3 is CASSVLAGGETQYF. CDR3 nucleotide sequence: TGTGCCAGCAGCGTCTTGGCGGGGGGTGAGACCCAGTACTTC.